The T cell receptor beta chain under discussion was sequenced for a study of blood T cell repertoires in COVID-19. Study background: Acute and convalescent COVID-19 specimens originated in the United States, Italy and Spain. The cDNA or gDNA used as material had been derived from T cells, B-cell-depleted T cells, or PBMCs.

Original analysis: Amplification from reference gene primers served as the basis for estimated nucleated cell counts. The repertoire was sequenced with immunoSEQ multiplex PCR; TCRdb's copy has only in-frame clones and lacks some. That table is the source of V, J and clone size, and D and trimming were worked out from the DNA. The sample carries 250,000 to 350,000 clones, around 87% recorded once. The CDR3 has 13 amino acids. The trim removed 7 bases at V and 14 bases at J, leaving 14 bases unmatched. CDR1 is SNHLY and CDR2 is FYNNEI in the germline V gene. The chain couples TRBV2 to TRBJ2-3, with 8 positions matching TRBD2. This clonotype was sampled from a woman in her forties or fifties who had recovered from COVID-19. The sample comprised peripheral blood. CDR3 sequence (DNA): TGTGCCAGCACGACCGCCGGGACTAGTATTCGGTATTTT. Its protein product is CASTTAGTSIRYF.